The source of this T cell receptor beta chain is a study of cytomegalovirus exposure and HLA in healthy donors. The study ran its PCR with 60 Vbeta and 13 Jbeta primers. Measured with immunoSEQ multiplex PCR; TCRdb has only the in-frame clones, and not every one. The table includes some 77,000 clones, 80% detected once. Regarding this clone: Its matching antigen is unknown.

V was pared by 7 bases and J by 1 base, with 7 bases between. The length of the CDR3 is 12 residues. Germline V gene data show CDR1 as SNHLY and CDR2 as FYNNEI. Study outcomes and limitations: Per a later analysis, roughly 17,000 TCR beta sequences showed association with HLA alleles at 0.05 false discovery rate. Previously analyzed data showed that most TCR beta V segments were productive at a frequency of about 87% or about 30%.

J is TRBJ2-5 and V is TRBV2; D is unclear. The receptor's source is a man aged 50 to 59 in good health and CMV-seropositive. The source material was PBMCs. The CDR3 DNA reads TGTGCCAGCACATTAGCCCAAGAGACCCAGTACTTC. This translates into CASTLAQETQYF.